This T cell receptor (beta chain) was recovered during a study of T-cell reconstitution after alpha-beta-depleted transplantation in children. Overall study findings and caveats: The study traced high day-60 TCRbeta diversity in some patients to surviving recipient T cells and thymic progenitors. The origin of alpha-beta T cells about two months after transplant was reportedly several hundred expanded graft clones. T-cell counts and diversity at one year following transplant were attributed mainly to newly produced T cells.

Concerning this clonotype itself: Antigen: not known.

Unique molecular identifiers were incorporated during preparation of the TCRbeta library. TCRdb independently ran MiXCR on the PCR reads; one entry per CDR3 protein. The data contain under 850,000 distinct CDR3 sequences, around 13% of them singletons. This clonotype originated in a girl aged 2 to 10 with congenital amegakaryocytic thrombocytopenia, due to receive a stem cell transplant. Source: PBMCs, taken before TCRalphabeta/CD19-depleted stem cell transplant.

The CDR3 sequence: CAISVDRPRAGANVLTF. In nucleotides, the CDR3 is TGTGCCATCAGTGTCGACAGGCCGAGGGCTGGGGCCAACGTCCTGACTTTC. The rearrangement joins TRBV10-3 to TRBJ2-6; tentative D call: TRBD1 (6 bases). The CDR3 length is 17 residues. CDR1 is ENHRY, CDR2 SYGVKD, per germline. Trimming removed 4 bases from V and 2 bases from J, with 15 bases in between.